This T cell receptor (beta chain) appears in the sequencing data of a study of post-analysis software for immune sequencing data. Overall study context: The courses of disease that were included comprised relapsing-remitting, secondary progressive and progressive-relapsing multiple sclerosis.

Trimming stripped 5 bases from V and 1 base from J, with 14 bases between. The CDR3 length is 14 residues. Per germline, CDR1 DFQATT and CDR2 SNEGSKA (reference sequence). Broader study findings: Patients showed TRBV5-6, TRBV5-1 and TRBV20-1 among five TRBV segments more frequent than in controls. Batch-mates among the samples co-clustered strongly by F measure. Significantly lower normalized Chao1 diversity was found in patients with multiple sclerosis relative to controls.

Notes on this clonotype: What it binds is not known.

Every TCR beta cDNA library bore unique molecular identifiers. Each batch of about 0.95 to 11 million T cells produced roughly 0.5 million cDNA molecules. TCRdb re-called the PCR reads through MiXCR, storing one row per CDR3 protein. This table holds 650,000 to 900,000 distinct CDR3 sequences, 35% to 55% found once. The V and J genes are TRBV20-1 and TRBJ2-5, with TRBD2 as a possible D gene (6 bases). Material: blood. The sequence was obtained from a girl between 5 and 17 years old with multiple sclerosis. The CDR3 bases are TGCAGTGCTCCCCCTGGGGGGTTCCAAGAGACCCAGTACTTC. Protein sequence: CSAPPGGFQETQYF.